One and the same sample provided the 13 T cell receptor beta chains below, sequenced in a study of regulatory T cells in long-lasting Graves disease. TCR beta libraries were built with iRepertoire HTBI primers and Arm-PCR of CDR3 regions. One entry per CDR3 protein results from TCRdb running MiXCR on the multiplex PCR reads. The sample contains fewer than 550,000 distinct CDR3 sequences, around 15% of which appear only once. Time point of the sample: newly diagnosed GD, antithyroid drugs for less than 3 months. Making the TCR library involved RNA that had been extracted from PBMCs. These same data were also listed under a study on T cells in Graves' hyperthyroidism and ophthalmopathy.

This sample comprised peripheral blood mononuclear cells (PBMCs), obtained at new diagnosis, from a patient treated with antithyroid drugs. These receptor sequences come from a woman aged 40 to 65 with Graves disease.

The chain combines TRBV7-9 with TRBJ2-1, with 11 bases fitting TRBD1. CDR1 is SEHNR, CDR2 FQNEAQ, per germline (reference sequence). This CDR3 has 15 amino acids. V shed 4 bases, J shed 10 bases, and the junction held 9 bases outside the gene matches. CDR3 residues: CASSSGGTGGSEQFF. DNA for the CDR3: TGTGCCAGCAGCTCTGGGGGGACAGGGGGAAGCGAGCAGTTCTTC.

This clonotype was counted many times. CDR3 coding DNA: TGTGCCAGCAGTTCCAGGGTAGCGGGGGGGCCTATGGAGCAGTACTTC. Amino acids: CASSSRVAGGPMEQYF. V and J are TRBV12-3 or TRBV12-4 and TRBJ2-7, with 11 bases identical to TRBD2. With V trimmed by 4 bases and J by 7 bases, 12 bases remained unmatched. The CDR3 sequence is 16 residues long.

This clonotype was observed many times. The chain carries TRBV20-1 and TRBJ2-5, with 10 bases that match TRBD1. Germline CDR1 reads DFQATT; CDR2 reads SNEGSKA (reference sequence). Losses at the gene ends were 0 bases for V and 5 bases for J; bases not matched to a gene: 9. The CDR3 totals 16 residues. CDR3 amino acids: CSARDLGTGEWETQYF. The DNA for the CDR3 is TGCAGTGCTAGAGATTTAGGGACAGGGGAGTGGGAGACCCAGTACTTC.

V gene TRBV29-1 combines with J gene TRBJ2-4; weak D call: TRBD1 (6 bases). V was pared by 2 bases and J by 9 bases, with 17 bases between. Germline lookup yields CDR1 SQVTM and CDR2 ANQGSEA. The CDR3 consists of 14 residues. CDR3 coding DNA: TGCAGCGTTGAAAGCCACAGGGCCCGCCCCATTCAGTACTTC. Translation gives CSVESHRARPIQYF.

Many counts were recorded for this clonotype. CDR3 sequence: CASRVSGANVLTF. As DNA, the CDR3 is TGTGCCAGCAGGGTCTCTGGGGCCAACGTCCTGACTTTC. J is TRBJ2-6 and V is TRBV6-2 or TRBV6-3; D not resolved. CDR1 and CDR2 from the germline V gene are MNHEY and SVGEGT. The V and J ends lost 6 bases and 0 bases respectively, with 3 bases between them. The CDR3 consists of 13 residues.

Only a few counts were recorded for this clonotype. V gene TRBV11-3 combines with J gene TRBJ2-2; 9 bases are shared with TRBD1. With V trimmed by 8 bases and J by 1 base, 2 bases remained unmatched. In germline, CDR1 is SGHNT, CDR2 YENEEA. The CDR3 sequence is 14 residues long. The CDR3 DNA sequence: TGTGCCAGCGGACAGGGGATGAACACCGGGGAGCTGTTTTTT. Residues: CASGQGMNTGELFF.

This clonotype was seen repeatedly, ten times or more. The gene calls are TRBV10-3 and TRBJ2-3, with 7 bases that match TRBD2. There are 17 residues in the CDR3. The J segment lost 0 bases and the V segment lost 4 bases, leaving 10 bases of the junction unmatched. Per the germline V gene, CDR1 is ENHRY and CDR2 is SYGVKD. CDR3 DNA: TGTGCCATCAGTGGAAGAAGCGGGACCTCTAGCACAGATACGCAGTATTTT. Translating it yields CAISGRSGTSSTDTQYF.

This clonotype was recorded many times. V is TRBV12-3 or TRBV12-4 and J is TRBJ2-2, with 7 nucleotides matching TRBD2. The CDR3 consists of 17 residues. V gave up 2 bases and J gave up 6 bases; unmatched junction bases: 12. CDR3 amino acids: CASSLRAGVREAGELFF. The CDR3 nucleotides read TGTGCCAGCAGTTTACGCGCGGGGGTGAGGGAGGCCGGGGAGCTGTTTTTT.

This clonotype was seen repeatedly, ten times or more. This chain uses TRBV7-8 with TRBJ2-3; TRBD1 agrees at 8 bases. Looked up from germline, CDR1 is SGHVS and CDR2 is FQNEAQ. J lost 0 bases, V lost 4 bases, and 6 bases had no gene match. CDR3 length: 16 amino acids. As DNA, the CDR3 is TGTGCCAGCAGCTCCACGACAGGGGCTAGCACAGATACGCAGTATTTT. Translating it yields CASSSTTGASTDTQYF.

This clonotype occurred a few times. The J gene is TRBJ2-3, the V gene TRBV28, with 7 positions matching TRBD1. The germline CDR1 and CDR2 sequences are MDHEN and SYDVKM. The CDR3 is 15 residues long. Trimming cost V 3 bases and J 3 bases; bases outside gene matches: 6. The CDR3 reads CASSFTGATTDTQYF. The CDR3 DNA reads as TGTGCCAGCAGTTTTACAGGGGCAACTACAGATACGCAGTATTTT.

CDR3 loop: CASSSAQVFTEAFF. CDR3 coding DNA: TGTGCCAGCAGCTCGGCACAGGTTTTCACTGAAGCTTTCTTT. V is TRBV7-9 and J is TRBJ1-1; weak D call: TRBD1 (5 bases). Germline assignment: CDR1 SEHNR and CDR2 FQNEAQ (reference sequence). The CDR3 consists of 14 residues. Deletions cut 4 bases from V and 4 bases from J, with 13 bases between.

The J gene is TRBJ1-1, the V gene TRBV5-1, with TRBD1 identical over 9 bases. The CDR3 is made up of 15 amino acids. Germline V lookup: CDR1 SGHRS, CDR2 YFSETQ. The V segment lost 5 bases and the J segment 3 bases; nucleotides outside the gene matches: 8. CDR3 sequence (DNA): TGCGCCAGCAGACGCATGGGACAGGGAGACACTGAAGCTTTCTTT. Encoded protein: CASRRMGQGDTEAFF.

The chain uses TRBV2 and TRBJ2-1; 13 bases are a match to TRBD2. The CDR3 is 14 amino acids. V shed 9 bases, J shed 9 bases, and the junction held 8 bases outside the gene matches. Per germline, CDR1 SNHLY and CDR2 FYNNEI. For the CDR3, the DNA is TGTGCCAGAAGGGGACTAGCGGGGTCCATTGAGCAGTTCTTC. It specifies CARRGLAGSIEQFF. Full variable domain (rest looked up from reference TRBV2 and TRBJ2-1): EPEVTQTPSHQVTQMGQEVILRCVPISNHLYFYWYRQILGQKVEFLVSFYNNEISEKSEIFDDQFSVERPDGSNFTLKIRSTKLEDSAMYFCARRGLAGSIEQFFGPGTRLTVL.